This TCR beta chain comes out of a study of identical twins. The ends were cut back, 0 bases at V and 5 bases at J, with 13 bases in the middle. Germline V gene data show CDR1 as DFQATT and CDR2 as SNEGSKA (reference sequence). The CDR3 contains 14 residues. TCRdb re-derived calls from the 5' RACE reads in MiXCR, one entry per CDR3 protein. This sample yields 1.5 million to 2 million distinct CDR3 sequences, of which about 31% are seen a single time; 0.25% to 0.3% belongs to the top ten. This clonotype was counted at least ten times. The chain uses TRBV20-1 and TRBJ1-2; D gene ambiguous. The sequencing input was cord blood. The source of this sequence is a newborn girl in good health. The CDR3 DNA sequence: TGCAGTGCTAGAGATACGGCAGTACCTTATGGCTACACCTTC. This translates into CSARDTAVPYGYTF.